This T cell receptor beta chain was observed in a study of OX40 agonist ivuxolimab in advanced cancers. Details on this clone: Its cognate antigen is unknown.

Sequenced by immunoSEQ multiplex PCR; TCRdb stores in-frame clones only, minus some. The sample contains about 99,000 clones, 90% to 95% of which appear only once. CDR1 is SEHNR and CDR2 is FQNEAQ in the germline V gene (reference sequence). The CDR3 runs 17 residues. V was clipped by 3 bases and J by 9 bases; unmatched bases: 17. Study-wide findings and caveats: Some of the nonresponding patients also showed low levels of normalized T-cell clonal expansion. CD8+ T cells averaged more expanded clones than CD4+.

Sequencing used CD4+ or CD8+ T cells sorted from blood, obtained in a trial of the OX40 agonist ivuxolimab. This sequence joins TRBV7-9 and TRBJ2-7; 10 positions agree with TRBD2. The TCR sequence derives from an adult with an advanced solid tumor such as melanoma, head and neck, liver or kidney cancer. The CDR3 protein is CASSFSRTSGPALGQYF. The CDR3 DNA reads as TGTGCCAGCAGCTTTTCCAGGACTAGCGGCCCCGCGCTGGGGCAGTACTTC. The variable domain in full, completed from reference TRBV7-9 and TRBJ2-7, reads DTGVSQNPRHKITKRGQNVTFRCDPISEHNRLYWYRQTLGQGPEFLTYFQNEAQLEKSRLLSDRFSAERPKGSFSTLEIQRTEQGDSAMYLCASSFSRTSGPALGQYFGPGTRLTVT.